The subject of this entry is one T cell receptor beta chain. Its antigen remains unknown. Germline-derived CDR1 and CDR2 are MNHEY and SMNVEV (reference sequence). Trimming removed 7 bases from V and 1 base from J, with 7 bases in between. The CDR3 is made up of 12 amino acids. This entry is derived from a study of cytomegalovirus exposure and HLA in healthy donors. The wider study: The 95 to 150 validation repertoires used a platform that matched the one used for the approximately 620 first-cohort repertoires, as a later analysis reported.

The table came from immunoSEQ multiplex PCR; TCRdb's copy has only in-frame clones and leaves some out. The sample holds about 220,000 clones, 70% to 90% seen once. Study conclusions and caveats: Cytomegalovirus association was listed for 164 TCR beta chains.

The chain combines TRBV27 with TRBJ1-1; D uncertain. Sequencing was performed on PBMCs. This clonotype was obtained from a woman younger than 30 in good health and CMV-seronegative. The CDR3 DNA is TGTGCCAGCAAACAGTGGAACACTGAAGCTTTCTTT. It codes for CASKQWNTEAFF.